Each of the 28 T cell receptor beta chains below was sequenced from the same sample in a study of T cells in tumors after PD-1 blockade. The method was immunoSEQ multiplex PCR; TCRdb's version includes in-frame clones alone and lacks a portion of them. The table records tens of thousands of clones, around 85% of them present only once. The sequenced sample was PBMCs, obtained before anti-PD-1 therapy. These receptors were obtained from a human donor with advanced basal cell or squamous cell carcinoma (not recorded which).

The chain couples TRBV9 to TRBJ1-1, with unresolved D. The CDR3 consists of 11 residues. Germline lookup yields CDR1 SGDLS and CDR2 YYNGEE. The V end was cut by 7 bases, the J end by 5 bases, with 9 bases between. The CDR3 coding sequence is TGTGCCAGCTCCGAGGTTACTGAAGCTTTCTTT. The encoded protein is CASSEVTEAFF. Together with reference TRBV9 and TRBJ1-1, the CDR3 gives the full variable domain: DSGVTQTPKHLITATGQRVTLRCSPRSGDLSVYWYQQSLDQGLQFLIQYYNGEERAKGNILERFSAQQFPDLHSELNLSSLELGDSALYFCASSEVTEAFFGQGTRLTVV.

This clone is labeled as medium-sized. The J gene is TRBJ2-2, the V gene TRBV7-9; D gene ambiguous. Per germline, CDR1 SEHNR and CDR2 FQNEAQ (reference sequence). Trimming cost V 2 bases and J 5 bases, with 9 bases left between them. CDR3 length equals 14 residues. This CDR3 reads CASSLIGYTGELFF. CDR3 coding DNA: TGTGCCAGCAGCTTAATTGGGTATACCGGGGAGCTGTTTTTT.

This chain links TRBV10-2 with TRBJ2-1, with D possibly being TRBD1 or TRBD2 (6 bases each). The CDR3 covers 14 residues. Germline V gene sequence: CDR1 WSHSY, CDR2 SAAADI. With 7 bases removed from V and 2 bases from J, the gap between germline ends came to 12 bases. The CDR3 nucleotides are TGCGCCAGCATAGGAGGGGGTCCCTACAATGAGCAGTTCTTC. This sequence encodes CASIGGGPYNEQFF.

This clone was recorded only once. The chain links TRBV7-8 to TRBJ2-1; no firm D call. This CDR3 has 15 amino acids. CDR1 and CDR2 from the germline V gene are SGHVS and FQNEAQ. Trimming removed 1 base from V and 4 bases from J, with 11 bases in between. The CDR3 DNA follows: TGTGCCAGCAGCTTAGGACTCCAAAATTACAATGAGCAGTTCTTC. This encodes CASSLGLQNYNEQFF.

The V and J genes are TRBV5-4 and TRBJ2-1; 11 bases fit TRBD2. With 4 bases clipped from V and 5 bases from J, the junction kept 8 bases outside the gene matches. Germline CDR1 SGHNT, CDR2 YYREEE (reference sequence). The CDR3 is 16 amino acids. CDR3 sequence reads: CASSHITSGSHNEQFF. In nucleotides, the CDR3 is TGTGCCAGCAGCCACATTACTAGCGGGAGTCACAATGAGCAGTTCTTC.

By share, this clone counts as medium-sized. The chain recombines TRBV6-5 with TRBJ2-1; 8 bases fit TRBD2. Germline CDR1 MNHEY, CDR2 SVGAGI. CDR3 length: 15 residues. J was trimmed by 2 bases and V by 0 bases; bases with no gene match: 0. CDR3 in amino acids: CASSYSSGTYNEQFF. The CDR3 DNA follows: TGTGCCAGCAGTTACTCTAGCGGGACCTACAATGAGCAGTTCTTC.

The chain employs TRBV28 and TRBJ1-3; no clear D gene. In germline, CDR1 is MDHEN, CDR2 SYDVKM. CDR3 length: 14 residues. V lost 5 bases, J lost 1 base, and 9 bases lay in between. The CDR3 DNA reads TGTGCCAGCAGTCCCTCGGGTTCTGGAAACACCATATATTTT. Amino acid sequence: CASSPSGSGNTIYF.

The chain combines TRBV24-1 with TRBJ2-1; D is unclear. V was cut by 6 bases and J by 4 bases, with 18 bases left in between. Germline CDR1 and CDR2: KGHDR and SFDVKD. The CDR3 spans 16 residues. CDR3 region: CATSRSRGGLYNEQFF. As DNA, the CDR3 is TGTGCCACCAGTCGGAGTAGAGGCGGCCTTTACAATGAGCAGTTCTTC.

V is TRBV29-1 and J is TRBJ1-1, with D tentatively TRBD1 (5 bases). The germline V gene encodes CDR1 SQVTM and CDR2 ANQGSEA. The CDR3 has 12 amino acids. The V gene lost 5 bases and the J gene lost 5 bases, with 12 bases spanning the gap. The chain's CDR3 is CSVLGVGTEAFF. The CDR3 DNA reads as TGCAGCGTTTTGGGGGTCGGGACTGAAGCTTTCTTT.

CDR3 sequence (DNA): TGTGCCAGCAGTTTATCGCCTGTAGGAAACACCATATATTTT. This encodes CASSLSPVGNTIYF. This rearrangement joins TRBV27 to TRBJ1-3; D gene uncertain. The V gene lost 0 bases and the J gene lost 4 bases, with 7 bases spanning the gap. This CDR3 has 14 residues. Germline V CDR1 and CDR2: MNHEY, SMNVEV (reference sequence).

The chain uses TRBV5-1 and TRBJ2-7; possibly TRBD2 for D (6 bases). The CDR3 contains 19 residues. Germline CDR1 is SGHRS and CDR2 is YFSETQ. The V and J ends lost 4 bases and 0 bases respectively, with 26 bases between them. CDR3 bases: TGCGCCAGCAGCCTACAGGTAACGGGCGGGGCACGGAGCTCCTACGAGCAGTACTTC. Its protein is CASSLQVTGGARSSYEQYF.

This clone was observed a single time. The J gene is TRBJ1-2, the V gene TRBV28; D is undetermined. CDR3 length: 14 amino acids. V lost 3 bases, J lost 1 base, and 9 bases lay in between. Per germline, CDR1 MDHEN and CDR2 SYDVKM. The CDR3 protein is CASSFPEGNYGYTF. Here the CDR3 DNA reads TGTGCCAGCAGTTTCCCGGAGGGTAACTATGGCTACACCTTC.

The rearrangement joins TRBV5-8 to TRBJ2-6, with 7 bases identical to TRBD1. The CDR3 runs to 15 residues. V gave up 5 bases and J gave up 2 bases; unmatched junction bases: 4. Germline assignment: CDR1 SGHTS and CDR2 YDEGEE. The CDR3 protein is CASSYRGTGANVLTF. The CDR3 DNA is TGTGCCAGCAGTTACAGGGGAACTGGGGCCAACGTCCTGACTTTC.

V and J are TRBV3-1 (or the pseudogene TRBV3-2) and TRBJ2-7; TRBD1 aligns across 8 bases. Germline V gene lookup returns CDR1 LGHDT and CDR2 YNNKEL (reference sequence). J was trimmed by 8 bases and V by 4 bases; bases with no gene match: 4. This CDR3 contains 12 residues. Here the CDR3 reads CASSLDRGKQYF. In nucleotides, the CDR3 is TGTGCCAGCAGCCTAGACAGGGGCAAGCAGTACTTC.

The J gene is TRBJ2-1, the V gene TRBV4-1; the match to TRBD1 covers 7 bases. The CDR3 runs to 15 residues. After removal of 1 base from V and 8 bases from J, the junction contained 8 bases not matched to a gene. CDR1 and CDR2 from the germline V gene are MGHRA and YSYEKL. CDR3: CASSQARQGVDEQFF. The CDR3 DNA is TGCGCCAGCAGCCAAGCAAGACAGGGAGTAGATGAGCAGTTCTTC.

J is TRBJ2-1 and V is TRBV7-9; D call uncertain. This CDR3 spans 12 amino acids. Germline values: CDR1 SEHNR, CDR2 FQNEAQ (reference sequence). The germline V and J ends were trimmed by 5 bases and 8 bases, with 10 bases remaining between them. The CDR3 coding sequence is TGTGCCAGCAGCCCCCGCAGAGATGAGCAGTTCTTC. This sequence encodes CASSPRRDEQFF.

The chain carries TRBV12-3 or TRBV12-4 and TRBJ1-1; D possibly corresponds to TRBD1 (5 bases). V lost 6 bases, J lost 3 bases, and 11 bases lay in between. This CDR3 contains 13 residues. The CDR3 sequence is CASRYLGDTEAFF. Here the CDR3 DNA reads TGTGCCAGCAGGTATCTGGGGGACACTGAAGCTTTCTTT.

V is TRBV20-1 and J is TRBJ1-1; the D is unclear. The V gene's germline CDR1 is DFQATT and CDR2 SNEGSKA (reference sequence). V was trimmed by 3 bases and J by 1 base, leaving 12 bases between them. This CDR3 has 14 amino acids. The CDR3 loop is CSASPWATNTEAFF. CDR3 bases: TGCAGTGCTAGTCCGTGGGCTACGAACACTGAAGCTTTCTTT.

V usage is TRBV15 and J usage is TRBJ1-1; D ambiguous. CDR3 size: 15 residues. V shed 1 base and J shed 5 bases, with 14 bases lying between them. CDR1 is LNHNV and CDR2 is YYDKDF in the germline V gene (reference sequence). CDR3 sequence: CATSRVRSGETEAFF. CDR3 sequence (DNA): TGTGCCACCAGCAGAGTCAGGTCGGGTGAAACTGAAGCTTTCTTT.

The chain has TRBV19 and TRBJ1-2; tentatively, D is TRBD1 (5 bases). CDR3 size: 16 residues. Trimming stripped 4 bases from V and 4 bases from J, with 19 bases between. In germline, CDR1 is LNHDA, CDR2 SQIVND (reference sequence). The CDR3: CASSTQSTATSYGYTF. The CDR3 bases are TGTGCCAGTAGTACGCAGTCGACAGCGACGAGCTATGGCTACACCTTC. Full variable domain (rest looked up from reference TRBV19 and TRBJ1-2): DGGITQSPKYLFRKEGQNVTLSCEQNLNHDAMYWYRQDPGQGLRLIYYSQIVNDFQKGDIAEGYSVSREKKESFPLTVTSAQKNPTAFYLCASSTQSTATSYGYTFGSGTRLTVV.

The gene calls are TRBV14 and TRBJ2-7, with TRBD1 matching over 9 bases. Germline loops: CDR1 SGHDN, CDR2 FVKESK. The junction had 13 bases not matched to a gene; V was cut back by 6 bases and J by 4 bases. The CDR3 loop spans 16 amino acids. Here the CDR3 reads CASSPDPGTGSYEQYF. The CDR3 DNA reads TGTGCCAGCAGTCCAGACCCTGGGACAGGGAGTTACGAGCAGTACTTC.

CDR3 residues: CASSLANTGNSPLHF. In DNA form, the CDR3 reads TGCGCCAGCAGCTTGGCAAATACAGGGAATTCACCCCTCCACTTT. V gene TRBV5-1 combines with J gene TRBJ1-6; weak D call: TRBD1 (6 bases). CDR1 and CDR2 from the germline V gene are SGHRS and YFSETQ. Deletions cut 0 bases from V and 7 bases from J, with 11 bases between. The CDR3 is 15 residues long.

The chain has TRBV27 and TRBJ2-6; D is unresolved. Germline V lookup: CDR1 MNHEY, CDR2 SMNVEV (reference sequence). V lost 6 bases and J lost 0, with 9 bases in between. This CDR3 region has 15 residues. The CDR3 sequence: CASRNPSSGANVLTF. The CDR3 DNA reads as TGTGCCAGCAGGAATCCATCCTCTGGGGCCAACGTCCTGACTTTC.

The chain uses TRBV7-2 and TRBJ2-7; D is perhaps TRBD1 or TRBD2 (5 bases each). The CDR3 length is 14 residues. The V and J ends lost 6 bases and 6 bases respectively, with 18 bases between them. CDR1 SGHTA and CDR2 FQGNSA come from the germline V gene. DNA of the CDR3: TGTGCCAGCAGAAAACCGGGACCCCCTTTCGAGCAGTACTTC. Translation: CASRKPGPPFEQYF.

The CDR3 here is CASSQEGKRNEQFF. DNA for the CDR3: TGTGCCAGCAGCCAAGAGGGGAAACGGAATGAGCAGTTCTTC. The chain couples TRBV3-1 (or the pseudogene TRBV3-2) to TRBJ2-1; the D is unclear. Germline values: CDR1 LGHDT, CDR2 YNNKEL (reference sequence). The CDR3 spans 14 residues. V shed 0 bases and J shed 7 bases, with 10 bases lying between them.

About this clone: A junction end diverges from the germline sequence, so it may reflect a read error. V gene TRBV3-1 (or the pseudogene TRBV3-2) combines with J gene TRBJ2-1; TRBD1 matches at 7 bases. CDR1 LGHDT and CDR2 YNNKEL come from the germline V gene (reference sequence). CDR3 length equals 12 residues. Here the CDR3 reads CAGRGTVNEQFF. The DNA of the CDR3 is TGTGCCGGCAGAGGGACAGTTAATGAGCAGTTCTTC.

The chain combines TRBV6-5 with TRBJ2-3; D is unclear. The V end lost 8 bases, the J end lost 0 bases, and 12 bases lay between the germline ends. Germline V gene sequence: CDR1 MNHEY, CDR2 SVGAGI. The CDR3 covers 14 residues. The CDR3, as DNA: TGTGCCAGCGGGTTCGCCCCTAGCACAGATACGCAGTATTTT. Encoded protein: CASGFAPSTDTQYF.

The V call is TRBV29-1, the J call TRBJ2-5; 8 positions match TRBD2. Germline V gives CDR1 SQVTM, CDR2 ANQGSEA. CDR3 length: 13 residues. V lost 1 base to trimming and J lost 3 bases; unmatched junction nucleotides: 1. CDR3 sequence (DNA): TGCAGCGTTGAAGTACTAGCGGAAGAGACCCAGTACTTC. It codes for CSVEVLAEETQYF.